This passage covers 7 T cell receptor beta chains from one sample sequenced in a study of blood T cell repertoires in COVID-19. Sequencing used immunoSEQ multiplex PCR; TCRdb keeps in-frame clones, though not all of them. The sample has 98,000 or so clones; approximately 87% are singletons. Sequences were obtained from peripheral blood. These receptors all come from a man aged 45-65 years with acute or convalescent COVID-19.

The gene calls are TRBV6-6 and TRBJ2-7; 11 nucleotides align to TRBD1. Germline V gene data show CDR1 as MNHNY and CDR2 as SVGAGI (reference sequence). This CDR3 spans 15 amino acids. Unmatched junction bases numbered 7, after V lost 6 bases and J lost 3 bases. The CDR3 bases are TGTGCCAGCAGCAGCCGGACAGGGGGCTTCTACGAGCAGTACTTC. It encodes CASSSRTGGFYEQYF.

This chain links TRBV19 with TRBJ2-2, with unresolved D. V lost 3 bases to trimming and J lost 1 base, with 6 bases between them. The CDR3 is made up of 14 amino acids. Germline V gene lookup returns CDR1 LNHDA and CDR2 SQIVND (reference sequence). The CDR3 is CASSINWNTGELFF. The CDR3 region has the DNA TGTGCCAGTAGTATCAATTGGAACACCGGGGAGCTGTTTTTT.

The chain recombines TRBV7-2 with TRBJ2-7; D is perhaps TRBD2 (6 bases). The ends were cut back, 4 bases at V and 2 bases at J, with 12 bases in the middle. The CDR3 contains 14 residues. Germline assignment: CDR1 SGHTA and CDR2 FQGNSA. DNA for the CDR3: TGTGCCAGCAGCTCCGGACTAAAGCCCTACGAGCAGTACTTC. This encodes CASSSGLKPYEQYF.

The chain employs TRBV28 and TRBJ2-1; the match to TRBD2 covers 9 bases. V trimming: 6 bases; J trimming: 5 bases; junction bases outside the gene matches: 11. Looked up from germline, CDR1 is MDHEN and CDR2 is SYDVKM. There are 16 residues in the CDR3. CDR3 coding DNA: TGTGCCAGCAGCTCCGCAGCTAGCGGGACTAACAATGAGCAGTTCTTC. This sequence encodes CASSSAASGTNNEQFF.

The chain joins TRBV19 to TRBJ1-2, with 7 positions matching TRBD1. The J segment lost 2 bases and the V segment lost 7 bases, leaving 10 bases of the junction unmatched. The V gene's germline CDR1 is LNHDA and CDR2 SQIVND (reference sequence). The CDR3 is 15 residues long. CDR3: CASTPQRDSNYGYTF. The CDR3 region has the DNA TGTGCCAGTACTCCACAACGGGACAGCAACTATGGCTACACCTTC.

This chain joins TRBV27 and TRBJ2-7; a weak D match, TRBD1 (5 bases). V was clipped by 3 bases and J by 0 bases, with 6 bases between them. The CDR3 is made up of 13 amino acids. CDR1 is MNHEY and CDR2 is SMNVEV in the germline V gene (reference sequence). CDR3 coding DNA: TGTGCCAGCAGTTTCACAGGCTCCTACGAGCAGTACTTC. Protein: CASSFTGSYEQYF.

The DNA for the CDR3 is TGTGCCAGCACCCGACAGCCCTTCACAGATACGCAGTATTTT. Its translation is CASTRQPFTDTQYF. The V gene is TRBV11-2, the J gene TRBJ2-3, with D tentatively TRBD1 (5 bases). This CDR3 region has 14 residues. Trimming removed 7 bases from V and 2 bases from J, with 13 bases in between. Germline V CDR1 and CDR2: SGHAT, FQNNGV.